This T cell receptor (beta chain) was found in a study of cytomegalovirus exposure and HLA in healthy donors. Study results and limitations: According to a later analysis, TCR clusters from the first cohort tended to co-occur in the roughly 110 validation repertoires. Among the CMV-associated chains, three were confirmed in vitro as specific for CMV antigens. Across donors, most TCRs were seen rarely, yet some public ones were widespread.

Sequencing was performed with immunoSEQ multiplex PCR; in TCRdb, only in-frame clones are kept and a portion is missing. The data show 90,000 to 130,000 clones, roughly nine tenths seen once. Worth noting for this clone: No antigen is known for it.

Germline CDR1 reads LNHDA; CDR2 reads SQIVND (reference sequence). Trimming shortened V by 3 bases and J by 12 bases, and 12 bases separated the two germline ends. The length of the CDR3 is 12 residues. This clonotype originated in a woman younger than 35 in good health and CMV-seronegative. The sequencing input was PBMCs. The gene calls are TRBV19 and TRBJ2-1; D perhaps matches TRBD1 (5 bases). DNA for the CDR3: TGTGCCAGTAGTATTTGGGGCCAGGGGCAGTTCTTC. Translation: CASSIWGQGQFF.